These 29 T cell receptor beta chains originate from one sample sequenced in a study of blood T cells in healthy people across ages. The authors ran a second PCR of about 7 to 12 cycles using a sample-barcoded 5' primer and a J-beta primer mix. TCRdb reanalysed the 5' RACE reads using MiXCR and keeps one entry per CDR3 protein. The sample has 1.5 million to 2 million distinct CDR3 sequences, 30% to 40% seen once; the top ten hold more than 20%. The sample comprised blood. Receptors originate from a human donor in good health.

V is TRBV2 and J is TRBJ1-6; the match to TRBD1 covers 8 bases. The V gene's germline CDR1 is SNHLY and CDR2 FYNNEI. The V and J ends lost 2 bases and 8 bases, in that order; junction bases with no gene match: 5. This CDR3 has 15 amino acids. CDR3 DNA sequence: TGTGCCAGCAGTGAAATGGACAGGGTGTATTCACCCCTCCACTTT. It yields the protein CASSEMDRVYSPLHF.

The rearrangement links TRBV7-2 to TRBJ2-3, with 10 bases lining up with TRBD2. The CDR3 spans 16 residues. Germline V gene data show CDR1 as SGHTA and CDR2 as FQGNSA. With 1 base clipped from V and 4 bases from J, the junction kept 5 bases outside the gene matches. The CDR3 sequence is CASSLEVLAGADTQYF. CDR3 coding DNA: TGTGCCAGCAGCTTAGAGGTGCTAGCGGGAGCAGATACGCAGTATTTT.

The table lists this clonotype with a count of one. The rearrangement links TRBV12-3 or TRBV12-4 to TRBJ1-5; D call uncertain. Trimming removed 3 bases from V and 1 base from J, with 22 bases in between. The CDR3 is 19 amino acids. The chain's CDR3 is CASSFSSLFRGVSNQPQHF. CDR3 nucleotides: TGTGCCAGCAGTTTCTCATCCCTTTTTCGGGGTGTCAGCAATCAGCCCCAGCATTTT.

V usage is TRBV11-2 and J usage is TRBJ2-1; 10 bases match TRBD1. Trimming at V came to 4 bases and at J to 1 base, leaving 4 bases not matched to a gene. Per the germline V gene, CDR1 is SGHAT and CDR2 is FQNNGV. The CDR3 loop spans 16 amino acids. CDR3: CASSSRGQGSYNEQFF. In nucleotides, the CDR3 is TGTGCCAGCAGCTCAAGGGGACAGGGGTCCTACAATGAGCAGTTCTTC.

This chain links TRBV20-1 with TRBJ1-2; TRBD1 might be the D (5 bases). Per the germline V gene, CDR1 is DFQATT and CDR2 is SNEGSKA (reference sequence). Trimming took 1 base from V and 6 from J, leaving 9 bases between them. CDR3 length equals 12 residues. The CDR3 protein is CSARVRGDGYTF. The CDR3 region has the DNA TGCAGTGCTAGAGTACGGGGGGATGGCTACACCTTC.

The sample holds one count of this clonotype. The rearrangement links TRBV4-3 to TRBJ2-1; TRBD2 agrees at 12 bases. The J segment lost 5 bases and the V segment lost 0 bases, leaving 8 bases of the junction unmatched. CDR1 is LGHNA, CDR2 YSLEER, per germline. The CDR3 covers 18 residues. The CDR3 protein is CASSQDPKTSGGHNEQFF. CDR3 DNA: TGCGCCAGCAGCCAAGATCCCAAAACTAGCGGGGGGCACAATGAGCAGTTCTTC.

This clonotype was detected only a few times. DNA for the CDR3: TGTGCCAGCAGCCCCGCGGGGGATAATGAGCAGTTCTTC. Protein product: CASSPAGDNEQFF. The J gene is TRBJ2-1, the V gene TRBV9; 7 bases line up with TRBD2. V lost 4 bases to trimming and J lost 7 bases; unmatched junction nucleotides: 5. The germline gives CDR1 SGDLS, CDR2 YYNGEE. CDR3 length: 13 residues.

This chain connects TRBV15 to TRBJ2-7; TRBD1 agrees at 8 bases. V lost 3 bases to trimming and J lost 0 bases; unmatched junction nucleotides: 10. This CDR3 is built from 17 residues. Germline assignment: CDR1 LNHNV and CDR2 YYDKDF (reference sequence). CDR3 in amino acids: CATSRASSGQVSYEQYF. CDR3 DNA: TGTGCCACCAGCAGGGCATCATCGGGACAGGTCTCCTACGAGCAGTACTTC.

In the case of this clonotype: One junction end does not reproduce the germline sequence, and a read error may be involved. The rearrangement joins TRBV6-2 or TRBV6-3 to TRBJ2-1, with D possibly TRBD2 on 6 matching bases. Per the germline V gene, CDR1 is MNHEY and CDR2 is SVGEGT. This CDR3 region has 15 residues. The CDR3 nucleotides read TGTGCCAGCAGTGAGGACGGGAGCCGAAGGAATGAGCAGTGCTTC. This sequence encodes CASSEDGSRRNEQCF.

J is TRBJ2-1 and V is TRBV12-5; perhaps TRBD1 as D (5 bases). V was pared by 7 bases and J by 13 bases, with 20 bases between. Germline CDR1 LGHNT, CDR2 FRNRAP. The CDR3 spans 13 residues. The CDR3 sequence: CASVKDTEETQFF. In nucleotides, the CDR3 is TGTGCTAGTGTTAAGGACACTGAAGAGACCCAGTTCTTC. Complete variable domain (other parts from reference TRBV12-5 and TRBJ2-1): DARVTQTPRHKVTEMGQEVTMRCQPILGHNTVFWYRQTMMQGLELLAYFRNRAPLDDSGMPKDRFSAEMPDATLATLKIQPSEPRDSAVYFCASVKDTEETQFFGPGTRLTVL.

There are a few counts of this clonotype. The V call is TRBV9, the J call TRBJ2-7; TRBD1 matches 7 bases. Germline assignment: CDR1 SGDLS and CDR2 YYNGEE. This CDR3 region has 15 residues. The trim removed 3 bases at V and 3 bases at J, leaving 9 bases unmatched. CDR3 DNA: TGTGCCAGCAGCGCCGGTGGACAGGCGGGCTACGAGCAGTACTTC. As protein: CASSAGGQAGYEQYF.

This clonotype occurred a few times. The V and J genes are TRBV4-2 and TRBJ1-4; D is unclear. The CDR3 consists of 16 residues. CDR1 is LGHNA, CDR2 YNFKEQ, per germline. Trimming removed 4 bases from V and 0 bases from J, with 12 bases in between. The CDR3 DNA reads as TGTGCCAGCAGCCTCTCACAAAGAGCAACTAATGAAAAACTGTTTTTT. Its protein product is CASSLSQRATNEKLFF.

This clonotype appeared a few times. The chain uses TRBV14 and TRBJ2-3; 14 bases agree with TRBD2. The CDR3 has 16 amino acids. The germline CDR1 and CDR2 sequences are SGHDN and FVKESK. V trimming: 4 bases; J trimming: 3 bases; junction bases outside the gene matches: 3. CDR3 protein: CASSRWTSGGTDTQYF. The CDR3 DNA is TGTGCCAGCAGCCGCTGGACTAGCGGGGGGACAGATACGCAGTATTTT.

The chain joins TRBV4-1 to TRBJ1-5, with 7 bases matching TRBD1. Germline V gene sequence: CDR1 MGHRA, CDR2 YSYEKL. The junction had 11 bases not matched to a gene; V was cut back by 2 bases and J by 7 bases. The CDR3 totals 16 residues. The CDR3 region has the DNA TGCGCCAGCAGCCAAACTCTGAGCAGGGGGGACCAGCCCCAGCATTTT. Its protein is CASSQTLSRGDQPQHF.

To note about this clonotype: The junction and the germline gene differ at one end; a read error may be behind it. This rearrangement joins TRBV18 to TRBJ1-1; 7 bases fit TRBD1. From germline, CDR1 is KGHSH and CDR2 LQKENI. CDR3 length equals 14 residues. The CDR3: CVSSRDSKNTEAFF. As DNA, the CDR3 is TGTGTCAGCTCACGGGACAGCAAGAACACTGAAGCTTTCTTT.

The table lists this clonotype with a count of one. The chain joins TRBV20-1 to TRBJ2-7; the D gene could be TRBD1 or TRBD2 (6 bases each). The CDR3 length is 14 residues. Per the germline V gene, CDR1 is DFQATT and CDR2 is SNEGSKA (reference sequence). Trimming cost V 5 bases and J 3 bases, with 17 bases left between them. CDR3 in DNA: TGCAGTGCTCTGTCACCCGAGGGGGGCTACGAGCAGTACTTC. It encodes CSALSPEGGYEQYF.

The chain joins TRBV5-1 to TRBJ2-1; D remains ambiguous. V lost 0 bases to trimming and J lost 9 bases, with 19 bases between them. This CDR3 contains 16 residues. Looked up from germline, CDR1 is SGHRS and CDR2 is YFSETQ. In nucleotides, the CDR3 is TGCGCCAGCAGCTTGGATGTCGTCGATGCCTCTAGTGAGCAGTTCTTC. This encodes CASSLDVVDASSEQFF.

This chain joins TRBV6-1 and TRBJ2-4, with D perhaps being TRBD1 or TRBD2 (5 bases each). V lost 5 bases to trimming and J lost 0 bases, with 14 bases between them. The CDR3 is made up of 16 amino acids. Germline values: CDR1 MNHNS, CDR2 SASEGT. The CDR3 loop reads CASSSRGTLAKNIQYF. CDR3 DNA: TGTGCCAGCAGTTCCCGGGGCACATTAGCCAAAAACATTCAGTACTTC.

This clonotype was counted only a few times. The J gene is TRBJ2-1, the V gene TRBV9; D gene uncertain. Germline lookup yields CDR1 SGDLS and CDR2 YYNGEE. Trimming removed 1 base from V and 9 bases from J, with 8 bases in between. The CDR3 length is 12 residues. The chain's CDR3 is CASSVRLGEQFF. Here the CDR3 DNA reads TGTGCCAGCAGCGTAAGACTGGGTGAGCAGTTCTTC.

The chain couples TRBV6-2 or TRBV6-3 to TRBJ2-3; TRBD1 aligns across 7 bases. This CDR3 is built from 18 residues. Trimming removed 5 bases from V and 5 bases from J; junction bases left unmatched: 19. Germline assignment: CDR1 MNHEY and CDR2 SVGEGT. The CDR3 coding sequence is TGTGCCAGCAGTACCTACCCCCGGACAGGACCGGGTAGAGATACGCAGTATTTT. It specifies CASSTYPRTGPGRDTQYF.

This clonotype was found a few times. The chain links TRBV6-2 or TRBV6-3 to TRBJ2-1; D is ambiguous. Germline assignment: CDR1 MNHEY and CDR2 SVGEGT. The CDR3 totals 14 residues. V lost 0 bases and J lost 15, with 18 bases in between. Here the CDR3 reads CASSYSLLPTPPFF. DNA for the CDR3: TGTGCCAGCAGTTACTCGTTACTGCCAACGCCACCGTTCTTC.

This chain links TRBV7-2 with TRBJ2-1; no reliable D call. The germline V gene encodes CDR1 SGHTA and CDR2 FQGNSA. V gave up 7 bases and J gave up 0 bases, with 10 bases separating them. The CDR3 runs 14 residues. The CDR3 DNA reads TGTGCCAGCAAATCCAGGAGCTCCTACAATGAGCAGTTCTTC. Protein sequence: CASKSRSSYNEQFF.

This clonotype was counted only a few times. The chain has TRBV7-9 and TRBJ2-1; 7 nucleotides line up with TRBD2. The CDR3 runs 14 residues. The germline gives CDR1 SEHNR, CDR2 FQNEAQ (reference sequence). With 1 base clipped from V and 6 bases from J, the junction kept 3 bases outside the gene matches. CDR3 nucleotides: TGTGCCAGCAGCTTAGAGACTAGCCGCAATGAGCAGTTCTTC. Translating it yields CASSLETSRNEQFF.

This clonotype is a singleton in its sample. A junction boundary mismatches the germline segment, possibly from a read error. The J gene is TRBJ1-3, the V gene TRBV20-1; D is ambiguous. Germline V gives CDR1 DFQATT, CDR2 SNEGSKA (reference sequence). The CDR3 consists of 14 residues. The CDR3 DNA is TGCAGTGCTAGAAGACACTCTGTTCGAAACACCACATATTTT. Translating it yields CSARRHSVRNTTYF.

The chain uses TRBV10-3 and TRBJ1-4; possibly TRBD1 for D (6 bases). V shed 6 bases and J shed 7 bases, with 15 bases lying between them. CDR3 length equals 14 residues. Germline V CDR1 and CDR2: ENHRY, SYGVKD. CDR3 nucleotides: TGTGCCATCAGCGAGGGGGGGTATGGTGAAAAACTGTTTTTT. It specifies CAISEGGYGEKLFF.

This clonotype was detected only once. The chain has TRBV6-4 and TRBJ1-5; TRBD1 is a possible D gene (6 bases). V was trimmed by 6 bases and J by 7 bases, leaving 16 bases between them. The length of the CDR3 is 14 residues. Germline V lookup: CDR1 MRHNA, CDR2 SNTAGT. The CDR3 DNA follows: TGTGCCAGCAGCCCCCGAGAGGGGGGACAGCCCCAGCATTTT. It codes for CASSPREGGQPQHF.

As concerns this clonotype: A much more abundant neighbour one base away suggests this may be a read error. This rearrangement joins TRBV6-4 to TRBJ1-1; D gene uncertain. Trimming removed 2 bases from V and 1 base from J, with 5 bases in between. The CDR3 has 13 amino acids. CDR1 is MRHNA and CDR2 is SNTAGT in the germline V gene. The CDR3 bases are TGTGCCAGCAGTGACAAGGAGAACACTGAAGCTTTCTTT. The encoded protein is CASSDKENTEAFF.

This clonotype was seen many times. This chain's CDR3 is CSARQRGTGNTEAFF. For the CDR3, the DNA is TGCAGTGCTAGACAGAGAGGGACAGGGAATACTGAAGCTTTCTTT. The V and J genes are TRBV20-1 and TRBJ1-1, with 9 bases identical to TRBD1. Germline CDR1 DFQATT, CDR2 SNEGSKA (reference sequence). The CDR3 covers 15 residues. The trim removed 2 bases at V and 5 bases at J, leaving 9 bases unmatched.

The chain uses TRBV7-8 and TRBJ2-7, with TRBD1 identical over 9 bases. CDR1 SGHVS and CDR2 FQNEAQ come from the germline V gene. CDR3 size: 14 residues. Losses at the gene ends were 6 bases for V and 2 bases for J; bases not matched to a gene: 5. This CDR3 is CASRQRQGAYEQYF. CDR3 DNA: TGTGCCAGCAGACAACGACAGGGGGCCTACGAGCAGTACTTC.